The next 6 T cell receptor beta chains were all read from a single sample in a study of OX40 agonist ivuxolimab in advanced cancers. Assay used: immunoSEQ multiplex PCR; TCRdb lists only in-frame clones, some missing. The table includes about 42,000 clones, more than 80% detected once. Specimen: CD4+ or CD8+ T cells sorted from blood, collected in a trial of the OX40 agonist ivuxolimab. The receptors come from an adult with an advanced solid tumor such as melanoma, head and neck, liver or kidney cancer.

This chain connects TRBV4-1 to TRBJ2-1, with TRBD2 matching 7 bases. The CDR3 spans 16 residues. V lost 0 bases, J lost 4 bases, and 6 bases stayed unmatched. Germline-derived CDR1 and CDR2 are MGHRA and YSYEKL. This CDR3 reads CASSQDRGVVYNEQFF. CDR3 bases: TGCGCCAGCAGCCAAGATCGGGGGGTGGTTTACAATGAGCAGTTCTTC.

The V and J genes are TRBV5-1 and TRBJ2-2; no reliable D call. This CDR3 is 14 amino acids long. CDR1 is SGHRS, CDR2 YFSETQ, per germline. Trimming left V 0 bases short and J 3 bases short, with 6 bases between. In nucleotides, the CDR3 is TGCGCCAGCAGCTTGGTTGGATACACCGGGGAGCTGTTTTTT. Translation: CASSLVGYTGELFF.

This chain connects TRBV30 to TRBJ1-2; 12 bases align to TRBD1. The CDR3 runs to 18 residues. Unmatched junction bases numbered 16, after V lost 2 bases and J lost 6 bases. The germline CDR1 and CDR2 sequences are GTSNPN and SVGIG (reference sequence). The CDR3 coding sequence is TGTGCCTGGAGTCCATACCGGGGACAGGGGGCGGTAGTTCATGGCTACACCTTC. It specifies CAWSPYRGQGAVVHGYTF.

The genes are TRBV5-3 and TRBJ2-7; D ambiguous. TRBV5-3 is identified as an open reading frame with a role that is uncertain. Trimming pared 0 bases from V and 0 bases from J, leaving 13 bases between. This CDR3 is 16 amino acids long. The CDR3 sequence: CARSLEGRSSSYEQYV. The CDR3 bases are TGTGCCAGAAGCTTGGAAGGCAGGTCCAGCTCCTACGAGCAGTACGTC.

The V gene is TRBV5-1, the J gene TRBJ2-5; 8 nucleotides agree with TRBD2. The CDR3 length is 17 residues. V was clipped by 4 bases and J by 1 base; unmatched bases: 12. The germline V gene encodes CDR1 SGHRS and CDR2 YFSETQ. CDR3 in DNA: TGCGCCAGCAGCGTTAGCCCGGGGAGCGGGGGCCAAGAGACCCAGTACTTC. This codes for CASSVSPGSGGQETQYF. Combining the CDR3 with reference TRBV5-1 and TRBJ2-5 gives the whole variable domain KAGVTQTPRYLIKTRGQQVTLSCSPISGHRSVSWYQQTPGQGLQFLFEYFSETQRNKGNFPGRFSGRQFSNSRSEMNVSTLELGDSALYLCASSVSPGSGGQETQYFGPGTRLLVL.

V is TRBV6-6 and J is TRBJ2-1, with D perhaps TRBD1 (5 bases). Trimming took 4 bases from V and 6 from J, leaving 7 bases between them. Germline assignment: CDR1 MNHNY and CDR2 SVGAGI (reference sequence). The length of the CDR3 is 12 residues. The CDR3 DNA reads TGTGCCAGCAGTTCTAGGGGCAATGAGCAGTTCTTC. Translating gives CASSSRGNEQFF.